This T cell receptor beta chain was recovered during a study of blood T cell repertoires in COVID-19. Study in general: Researchers got acute and convalescent COVID-19 samples from the United States, Italy and Spain.

Patients from Seattle were sampled longitudinally, starting during active infection. This clone came up once. In the same sample, other DNA sequences code for this CDR3. Original processing notes: The authors estimated nucleated cell counts from reference gene primer amplification. The assay was immunoSEQ multiplex PCR, and TCRdb's table has in-frame clones only and misses some. The DNA was the basis for D and trimming; V, J and clone size are from that table. The sample consists of more than 85,000 clones, around 90% of them appearing once. V was clipped by 4 bases and J by 5 bases; unmatched bases: 6. CDR1 and CDR2 (germline): SGHVS, FNYEAQ. This CDR3 comprises 16 residues.

The TCR sequence derives from a human donor with COVID-19, enrolled during active disease. The donor label of this sample is uncertain. The sequenced sample was peripheral blood. J is TRBJ2-5 and V is TRBV7-6; TRBD2 matches at 14 bases. The CDR3 spells CASSSTSGGAGETQYF. As DNA, the CDR3 is TGTGCCAGCAGCTCGACTAGCGGGGGGGCAGGGGAGACCCAGTACTTC.